Here is one TCR beta chain with its context. Some clones are missing from TCRdb's copy, which holds only in-frame ones; the method was immunoSEQ multiplex PCR. The sample carries tens of thousands of clones, over 80% recorded once. V shed 3 bases, J shed 4 bases, and the junction held 11 bases outside the gene matches. In germline, CDR1 is MGHRA, CDR2 YSYEKL. The length of the CDR3 is 17 residues. The data were taken from a study of OX40 agonist ivuxolimab in advanced cancers. This receptor was taken from an adult with an advanced solid tumor such as melanoma, head and neck, liver or kidney cancer. The chain recombines TRBV4-1 with TRBJ2-5, with 10 bases identical to TRBD2. Sequencing was performed on CD4+ or CD8+ T cells sorted from blood, taken in a trial of the OX40 agonist ivuxolimab. The CDR3 loop is CASSQYPWASGRETQYF. The CDR3 DNA is TGCGCCAGCAGCCAGTACCCCTGGGCTAGCGGGAGAGAGACCCAGTACTTC.